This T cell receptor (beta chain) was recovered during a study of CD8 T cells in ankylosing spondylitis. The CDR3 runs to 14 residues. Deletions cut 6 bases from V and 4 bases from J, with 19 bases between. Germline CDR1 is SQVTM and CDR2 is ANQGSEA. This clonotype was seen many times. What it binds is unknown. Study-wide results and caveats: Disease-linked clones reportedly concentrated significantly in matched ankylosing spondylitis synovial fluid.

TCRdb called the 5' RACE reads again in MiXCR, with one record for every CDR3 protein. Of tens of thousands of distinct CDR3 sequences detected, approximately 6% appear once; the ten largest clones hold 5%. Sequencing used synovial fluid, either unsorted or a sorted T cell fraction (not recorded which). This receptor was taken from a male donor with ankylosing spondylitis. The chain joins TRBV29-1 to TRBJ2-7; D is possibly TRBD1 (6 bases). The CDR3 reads CSVARDNGVYEQYF. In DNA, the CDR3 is TGCAGCGTGGCCCGGGACAATGGGGTATACGAGCAGTACTTC.